The table lists the clone carrying this T cell receptor (beta chain) with many counts. Its cognate antigen is unknown. V dropped 2 bases and J dropped 2; count of bases not matched to a gene: 5. Germline loops: CDR1 SGHNT, CDR2 YYREEE (reference sequence). The CDR3 spans 15 residues. The sample belongs to a study of T cells in Graves' hyperthyroidism and ophthalmopathy. RNA transcripts gave rise to amplified TCR beta CDR3 regions. The TCR CDR3 first-round RT-PCR relied on the HTBI primer set. TCRdb redid the calling of the multiplex PCR reads with MiXCR, one entry per CDR3 protein. The table records about 250,000 distinct CDR3 sequences, approximately 24% of them present only once. General study results and limits: In the blood, most expanded thyroid clonotypes above 0.001 appeared as well.

This rearrangement joins TRBV5-4 to TRBJ1-2; 8 bases fit TRBD1. The sample comprised blood. The clonotype was recovered from a woman in her forties with Graves' ophthalmopathy. CDR3 region: CASSFWTGPNYGYTF. The CDR3 bases are TGTGCCAGCAGCTTTTGGACAGGGCCGAACTATGGCTACACCTTC.